The clone carrying this TCR beta chain appeared a few times. Its antigen is currently unknown. One end of the junction does not line up with germline, which may come from a read error. The same CDR3 is also encoded by other DNA sequences in this sample. The data originate from a study of cytomegalovirus exposure and HLA in healthy donors. Regarding the study as a whole: A later analysis showed that HLA-associated TCR beta chains had undergone more clonal expansion than equally common others. Rare TCR sequences dominated, though some public TCRs recurred in many donors. Cytomegalovirus-associated status was assigned to approximately 160 TCR beta chains. Common viral pathogens seemed to be connected with several of the most significant clusters, according to a later analysis.

CDR1 MDHEN and CDR2 SYDVKM come from the germline V gene. This CDR3 spans 16 amino acids. PCR employed 60 Vbeta and 13 Jbeta primers. Generated by immunoSEQ multiplex PCR, the TCRdb table keeps only in-frame clones and is missing some. The sample has over 130,000 clones, roughly three quarters seen once; the top ten hold about 1.5%. This TCR came from a woman in her 30s in good health and CMV-seronegative. The sequenced sample was PBMCs. The chain joins TRBV28 to TRBJ2-7, with 8 bases aligning to TRBD2. CDR3 loop: CASSSSGLDPLKEQYF. In DNA form, the CDR3 reads TGCGCCAGCAGTTCTAGCGGGCTCGACCCCCTTAAAGAGCAGTACTTC. Using reference TRBV28 and TRBJ2-7 for the parts outside the CDR3, the full variable domain is DVKVTQSSRYLVKRTGEKVFLECVQDMDHENMFWYRQDPGLGLRLIYFSYDVKMKEKGDIPEGYSVSREKKERFSLILESASTNQTSMYLCASSSSGLDPLKEQYFGPGTRLTVT.